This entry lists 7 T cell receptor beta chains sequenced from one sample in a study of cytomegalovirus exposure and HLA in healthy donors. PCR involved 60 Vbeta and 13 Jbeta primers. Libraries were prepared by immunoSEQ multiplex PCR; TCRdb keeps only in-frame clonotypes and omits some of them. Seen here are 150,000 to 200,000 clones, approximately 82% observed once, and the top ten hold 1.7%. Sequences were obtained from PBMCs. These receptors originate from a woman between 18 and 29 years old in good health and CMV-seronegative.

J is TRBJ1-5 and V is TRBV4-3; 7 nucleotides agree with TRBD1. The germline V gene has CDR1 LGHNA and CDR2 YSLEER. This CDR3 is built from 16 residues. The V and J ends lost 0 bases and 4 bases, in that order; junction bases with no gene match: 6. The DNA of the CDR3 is TGCGCCAGCAGCCAAGATCTTGGCAGGGGGAATCAGCCCCAGCATTTT. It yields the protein CASSQDLGRGNQPQHF.

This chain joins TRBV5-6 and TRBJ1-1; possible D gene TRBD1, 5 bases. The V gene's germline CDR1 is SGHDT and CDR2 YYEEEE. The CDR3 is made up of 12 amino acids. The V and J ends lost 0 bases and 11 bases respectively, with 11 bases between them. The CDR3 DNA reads TGTGCCAGCAGCTTGGACAGGTCGAGTGCTTTCTTT. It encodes CASSLDRSSAFF.

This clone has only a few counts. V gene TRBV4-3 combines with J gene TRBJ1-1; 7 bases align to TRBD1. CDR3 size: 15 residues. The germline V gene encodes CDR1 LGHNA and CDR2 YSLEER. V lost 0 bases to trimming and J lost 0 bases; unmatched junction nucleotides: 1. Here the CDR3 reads CASSQDGQVNTEAFF. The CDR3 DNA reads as TGCGCCAGCAGCCAAGATGGACAGGTGAACACTGAAGCTTTCTTT.

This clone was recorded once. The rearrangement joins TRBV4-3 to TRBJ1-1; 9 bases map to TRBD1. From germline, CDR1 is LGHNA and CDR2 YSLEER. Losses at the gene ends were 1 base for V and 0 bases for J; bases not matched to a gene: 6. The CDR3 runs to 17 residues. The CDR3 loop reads CASSQVRTGVLNTEAFF. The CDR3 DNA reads TGCGCCAGCAGCCAAGTGAGGACAGGGGTTCTGAACACTGAAGCTTTCTTT.

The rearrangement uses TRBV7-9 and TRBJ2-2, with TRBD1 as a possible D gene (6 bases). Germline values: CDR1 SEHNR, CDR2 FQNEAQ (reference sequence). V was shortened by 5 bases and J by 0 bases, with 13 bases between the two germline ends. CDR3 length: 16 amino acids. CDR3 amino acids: CASSVGTRANTGELFF. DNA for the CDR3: TGTGCCAGCAGCGTCGGGACAAGGGCGAACACCGGGGAGCTGTTTTTT.

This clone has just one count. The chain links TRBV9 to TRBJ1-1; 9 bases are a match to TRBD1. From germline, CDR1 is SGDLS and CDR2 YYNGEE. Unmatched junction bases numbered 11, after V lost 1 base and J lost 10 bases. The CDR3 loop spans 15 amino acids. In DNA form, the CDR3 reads TGTGCCAGCAGCGTATCATTTGGGGGACAGGGTACAGCTTTCTTT. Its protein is CASSVSFGGQGTAFF.

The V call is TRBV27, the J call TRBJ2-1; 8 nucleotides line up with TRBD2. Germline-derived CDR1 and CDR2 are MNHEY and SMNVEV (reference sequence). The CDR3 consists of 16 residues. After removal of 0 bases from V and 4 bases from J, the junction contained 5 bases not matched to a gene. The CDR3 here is CASSLSQAGAYNEQFF. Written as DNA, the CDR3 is TGTGCCAGCAGTTTATCGCAAGCGGGAGCGTACAATGAGCAGTTCTTC.